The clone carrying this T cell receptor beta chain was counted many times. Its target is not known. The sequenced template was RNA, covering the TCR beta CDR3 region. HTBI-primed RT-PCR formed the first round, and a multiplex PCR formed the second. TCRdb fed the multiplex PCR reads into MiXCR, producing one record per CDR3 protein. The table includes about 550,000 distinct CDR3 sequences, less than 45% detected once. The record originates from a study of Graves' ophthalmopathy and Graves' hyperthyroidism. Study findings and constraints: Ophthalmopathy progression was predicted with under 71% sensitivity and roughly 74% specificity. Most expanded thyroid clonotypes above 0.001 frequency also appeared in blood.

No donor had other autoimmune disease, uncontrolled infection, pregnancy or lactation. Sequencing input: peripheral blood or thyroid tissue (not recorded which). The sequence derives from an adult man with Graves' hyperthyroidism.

CDR3 in DNA: TGTGCCAGCAGGCCCGGGACGTACAACTATGGCTACACCTTC. This translates into CASRPGTYNYGYTF. The chain is built from TRBV12-3 or TRBV12-4 and TRBJ1-2; TRBD1 is a possible D gene (5 bases). The CDR3 consists of 14 residues. Trimming pared 6 bases from V and 2 bases from J, leaving 13 bases between.